This T cell receptor (beta chain) appears in the sequencing data of a study of cytomegalovirus exposure and HLA in healthy donors. Trimming took off 5 bases at V and 4 bases at J, with 12 bases between the two ends. Germline V gene sequence: CDR1 LNHDA, CDR2 SQIVND (reference sequence). The CDR3 covers 14 residues. Use of 60 Vbeta and 13 Jbeta primers characterized the PCR. Data came from immunoSEQ multiplex PCR; TCRdb stores just in-frame clones and leaves some out. This sample contains under 200,000 clones. About this clone itself: Its antigen is currently unknown.

Nominal health characterized the donors when sampled, though unrecorded immune exposures were likely. Study-level points and caveats: The Asian-associated ancestry cluster reportedly had fewer N-insertions than the approximately 630-donor mean in a later analysis. Follow-up analysis seemed to connect common viral pathogens with several of the most significant clusters identified. Later analysis showed most CMV-associated TCR beta chains appearing HLA-restricted.

The sequence was obtained from a man between 25 and 39 years old in good health and CMV-seronegative. The V gene is TRBV19, the J gene TRBJ2-1, with D perhaps TRBD2 (6 bases). The sample was PBMCs. Here the CDR3 DNA reads TGTGCCAGTAGTGAAGAGGGGACTTACAATGAGCAGTTCTTC. This encodes CASSEEGTYNEQFF.